The sequence of this T cell receptor beta chain was determined in a study of memory CD4+ T cells and cytomegalovirus serostatus. The repertoire was sequenced with immunoSEQ multiplex PCR; TCRdb's copy has only in-frame clones and lacks some. The profile shows 35,000 to 45,000 clones, 70% to 80% of them singletons. The sort gate was single viable CD3+CD4+CD8-CD45RO+ cells for memory CD4+ T cells. Germline values: CDR1 KGHSH, CDR2 LQKENI. Trimming left V 2 bases short and J 3 bases short, with 8 bases between. This CDR3 is 13 amino acids long. Sequencing was performed on memory CD4+ T cells from blood. The chain links TRBV18 to TRBJ2-7; no reliable D call. The TCR was taken from an adult in good health and CMV-seropositive. The CDR3 nucleotides are TGTGCCAGCTCACCAGCGGATAACTACGAGCAGTACTTC. Its protein product is CASSPADNYEQYF.